The 8 T cell receptor beta chains below were found in one sample sequenced in a study of cytomegalovirus exposure and HLA in healthy donors. A multiplex PCR was run with 60 Vbeta primers and 13 Jbeta primers. Repertoires were generated with immunoSEQ multiplex PCR, while TCRdb's copy carries only in-frame clones and drops some. Among 80,000 to 130,000 clones listed, roughly 75% were seen once. The specimen sequenced was PBMCs. The receptor source for this set is a male donor in good health and CMV-seropositive.

The chain couples TRBV14 to TRBJ1-1; no reliable D call. CDR3 size: 14 residues. Germline V gives CDR1 SGHDN, CDR2 FVKESK. The germline V and J ends were trimmed by 0 bases and 12 bases, with 17 bases remaining between them. The CDR3: CASSQEARYTRTFF. DNA of the CDR3: TGTGCCAGCAGCCAAGAGGCCCGATACACCCGTACTTTCTTT.

The CDR3 is CASSSDTSGNEKLFF. CDR3 in DNA: TGTGCCAGCAGCTCGGACACCTCGGGTAATGAAAAACTGTTTTTT. The rearrangement links TRBV5-6 to TRBJ1-4; tentative D call: TRBD1 (5 bases). CDR1 is SGHDT, CDR2 YYEEEE, per germline. The V gene lost 3 bases and the J gene lost 4 bases, with 13 bases spanning the gap. This CDR3 spans 15 amino acids.

A single count supports this clone. The chain carries TRBV5-1 and TRBJ1-2, with unresolved D. Germline CDR1 reads SGHRS; CDR2 reads YFSETQ. Between the trimmed V and J ends, which lost 4 bases and 4 bases, there was a span of 14 bases. The CDR3 covers 14 residues. This CDR3 reads CASSPPRQTYGYTF. CDR3 sequence (DNA): TGCGCCAGCAGCCCCCCGCGGCAGACCTATGGCTACACCTTC.

The chain joins TRBV27 to TRBJ2-1; 10 nucleotides align to TRBD2. V was clipped by 2 bases and J by 8 bases; unmatched bases: 9. The CDR3 loop spans 16 amino acids. The germline V gene has CDR1 MNHEY and CDR2 SMNVEV (reference sequence). CDR3 DNA sequence: TGTGCCAGCAGTTTAACCCCAACTAGCGGGGTTTATGAGCAGTTCTTC. This encodes CASSLTPTSGVYEQFF.

The chain uses TRBV28 and TRBJ1-2; D is undetermined. The germline gives CDR1 MDHEN, CDR2 SYDVKM. Trimming shortened V by 7 bases and J by 0 bases, and 9 bases separated the two germline ends. CDR3 length equals 13 residues. The CDR3 coding sequence is TGTGCCAGCACATCAGCGACTAACTATGGCTACACCTTC. This codes for CASTSATNYGYTF.

The chain recombines TRBV5-1 with TRBJ2-7; possible D gene TRBD1, 6 bases. CDR1 and CDR2 (germline): SGHRS, YFSETQ. This CDR3 contains 15 residues. V was clipped by 4 bases and J by 0 bases, with 14 bases between them. The DNA for the CDR3 is TGCGCCAGCAGCAAGGACAGTTCAAACTCCTACGAGCAGTACTTC. It specifies CASSKDSSNSYEQYF.

This chain joins TRBV4-2 and TRBJ2-2, with 8 bases that match TRBD2. V lost 0 bases, J lost 6 bases, and 3 bases stayed unmatched. CDR3 length: 15 amino acids. The germline gives CDR1 LGHNA, CDR2 YNFKEQ. The CDR3 here is CASSQDTGGPGELFF. The CDR3 bases are TGTGCCAGCAGCCAAGATACGGGGGGGCCCGGGGAGCTGTTTTTT.

This clone was recorded a few times. The rearrangement links TRBV25-1 to TRBJ1-2, with 9 bases matching TRBD1. V dropped 6 bases and J dropped 9; count of bases not matched to a gene: 11. Germline V gene sequence: CDR1 MGHDK, CDR2 SYGVNS. The CDR3 contains 14 residues. CDR3 sequence: CASSDWDRVLSYTF. Here the CDR3 DNA reads TGTGCCAGCAGCGACTGGGACAGGGTTTTGAGCTACACCTTC.